The text below deals with one TCR beta chain. This table comes from immunoSEQ multiplex PCR, and its TCRdb copy is limited to in-frame clones, with some not included. The data hold some 32,000 clones, with approximately 90% observed a single time. This entry belongs to a study of chemoradiotherapy in HPV16-positive cancers. Over chemoradiotherapy, repertoires were sampled more than once. V was trimmed by 10 bases and J by 5 bases, leaving 14 bases between them. Germline V lookup: CDR1 MNHNS, CDR2 SASEGT. The CDR3 is made up of 13 amino acids. This sequence joins TRBV6-1 and TRBJ1-4; the D gene is possibly TRBD1 (6 bases). This specimen was blood, taken from a patient who underwent chemoradiotherapy. This clonotype was sampled from a human donor with HPV-associated anogenital cancer. As DNA, the CDR3 is TGTGCCATACAGGGCCTACAAAATGAAAAACTGTTTTTT. Amino acid sequence: CAIQGLQNEKLFF.